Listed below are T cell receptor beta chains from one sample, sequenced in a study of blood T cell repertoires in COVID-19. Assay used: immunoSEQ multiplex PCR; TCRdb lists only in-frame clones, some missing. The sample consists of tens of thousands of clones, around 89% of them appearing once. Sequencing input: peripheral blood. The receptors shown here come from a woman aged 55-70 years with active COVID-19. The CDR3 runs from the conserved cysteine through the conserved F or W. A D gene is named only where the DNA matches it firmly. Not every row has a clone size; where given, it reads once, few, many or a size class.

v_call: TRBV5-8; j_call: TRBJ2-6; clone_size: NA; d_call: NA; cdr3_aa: CASSFPAGSGANVLTF; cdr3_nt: TGTGCCAGCAGCTTTCCGGCAGGGTCCGGGGCCAACGTCCTGACTTTC
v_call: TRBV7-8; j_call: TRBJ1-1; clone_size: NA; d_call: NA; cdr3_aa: CASSPRPGQAGVNTEAFF; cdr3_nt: TGTGCCAGCAGCCCCCGTCCCGGACAAGCGGGCGTGAACACTGAAGCTTTCTTT
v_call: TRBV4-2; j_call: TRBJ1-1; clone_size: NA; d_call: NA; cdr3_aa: CASSQGIEAFF; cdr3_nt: TGTGCCAGCAGCCAAGGTATTGAAGCTTTCTTT
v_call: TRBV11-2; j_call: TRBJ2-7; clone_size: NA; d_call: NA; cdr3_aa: CASSLVQGPYEQYF; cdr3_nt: TGTGCCAGCAGCTTAGTCCAGGGTCCGTACGAGCAGTACTTC
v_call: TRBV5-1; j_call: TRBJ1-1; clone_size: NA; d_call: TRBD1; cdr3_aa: CASSRQGGDTEAFF; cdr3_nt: TGCGCCAGCAGCCGTCAGGGGGGAGACACTGAAGCTTTCTTT
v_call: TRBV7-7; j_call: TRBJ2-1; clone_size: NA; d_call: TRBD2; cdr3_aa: CASSHRLAGDNEQFF; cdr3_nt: TGTGCTAGCAGCCATAGACTAGCGGGGGACAATGAGCAGTTCTTC
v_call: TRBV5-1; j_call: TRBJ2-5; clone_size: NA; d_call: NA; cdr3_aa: CASSLVGTQETQYF; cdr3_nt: TGCGCCAGCAGCTTGGTAGGGACACAAGAGACCCAGTACTTC
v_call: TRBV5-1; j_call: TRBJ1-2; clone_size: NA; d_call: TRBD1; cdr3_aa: CASSLAGTGGHGYTF; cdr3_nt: TGCGCCAGCAGCTTGGCCGGTACAGGGGGCCATGGCTACACCTTC
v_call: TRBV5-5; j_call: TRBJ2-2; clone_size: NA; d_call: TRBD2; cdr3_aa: CASSPAGVAGELFF; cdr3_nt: TGTGCCAGCAGCCCCGCGGGGGTTGCCGGGGAGCTGTTTTTT
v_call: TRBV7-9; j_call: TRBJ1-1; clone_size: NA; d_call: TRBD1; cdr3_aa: CASSLVLTSQGENTEAFF; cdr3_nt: TGTGCCAGCAGCTTAGTGTTAACCTCACAGGGGGAGAACACTGAAGCTTTCTTT
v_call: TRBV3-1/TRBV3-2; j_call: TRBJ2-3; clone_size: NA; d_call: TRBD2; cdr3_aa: CASSQKAGGSGGALGTDTQYF; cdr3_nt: TGTGCCAGCAGCCAAAAAGCGGGTGGTAGCGGGGGGGCCCTGGGCACAGATACGCAGTATTTT
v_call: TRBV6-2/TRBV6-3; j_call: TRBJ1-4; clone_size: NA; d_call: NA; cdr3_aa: CASSPGMIATNEKLFF; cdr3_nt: TGTGCCAGCAGTCCGGGGATGATAGCAACTAATGAAAAACTGTTTTTT
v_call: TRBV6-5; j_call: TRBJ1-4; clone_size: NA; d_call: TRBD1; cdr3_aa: CASSRTGGHEKLFF; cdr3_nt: TGTGCCAGCAGTCGGACAGGCGGGCACGAAAAACTGTTTTTT
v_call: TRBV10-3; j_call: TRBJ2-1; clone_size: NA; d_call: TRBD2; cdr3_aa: CAISAGGSYNEQFF; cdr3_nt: TGTGCCATCAGTGCGGGGGGCTCCTACAATGAGCAGTTCTTC
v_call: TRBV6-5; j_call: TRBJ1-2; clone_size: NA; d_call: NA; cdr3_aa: CASSYSRGSDYGYTF; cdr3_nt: TGTGCCAGCAGTTACTCGAGGGGGTCTGACTATGGCTACACCTTC
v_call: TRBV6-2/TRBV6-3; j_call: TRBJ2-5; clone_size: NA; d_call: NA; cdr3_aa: CASSWLQETQYF; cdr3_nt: TGTGCCAGCAGTTGGCTCCAAGAGACCCAGTACTTC
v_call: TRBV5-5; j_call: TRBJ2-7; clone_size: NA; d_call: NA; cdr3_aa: CASSLELTPYEQYF; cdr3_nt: TGTGCCAGCAGCTTGGAACTAACACCCTACGAGCAGTACTTC
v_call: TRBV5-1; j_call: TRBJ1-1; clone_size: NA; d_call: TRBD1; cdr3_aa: CASNERQGAVGAGTEAFF; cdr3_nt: TGCGCCAGCAACGAGAGACAGGGGGCGGTGGGAGCTGGAACTGAAGCTTTCTTT
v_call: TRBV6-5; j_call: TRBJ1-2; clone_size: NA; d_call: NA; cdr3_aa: CASRTTGPNYGYTF; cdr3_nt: TGTGCCAGCAGGACAACAGGTCCCAACTATGGCTACACCTTC
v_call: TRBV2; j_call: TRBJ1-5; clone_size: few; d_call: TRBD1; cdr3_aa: CASSAGQGTQPQHF; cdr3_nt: TGTGCCAGCAGCGCTGGACAGGGGACCCAGCCCCAGCATTTT
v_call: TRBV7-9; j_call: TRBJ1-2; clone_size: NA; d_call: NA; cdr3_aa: CASSLGALDGYTF; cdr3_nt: TGTGCCAGCAGCTTAGGGGCTCTGGATGGCTACACCTTC
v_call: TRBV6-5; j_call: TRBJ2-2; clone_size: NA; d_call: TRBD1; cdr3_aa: CASSQTGSHTGELFF; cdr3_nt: TGTGCCAGCAGTCAGACAGGGAGCCACACCGGGGAGCTGTTTTTT